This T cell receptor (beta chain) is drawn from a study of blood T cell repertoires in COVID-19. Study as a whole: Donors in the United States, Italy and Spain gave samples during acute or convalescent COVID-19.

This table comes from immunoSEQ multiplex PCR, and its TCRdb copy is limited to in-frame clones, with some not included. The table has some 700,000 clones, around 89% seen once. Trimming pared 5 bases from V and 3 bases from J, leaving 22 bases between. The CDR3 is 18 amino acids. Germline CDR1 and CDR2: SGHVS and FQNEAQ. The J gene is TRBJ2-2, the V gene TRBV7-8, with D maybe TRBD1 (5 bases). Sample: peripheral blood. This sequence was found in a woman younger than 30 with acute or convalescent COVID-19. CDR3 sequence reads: CASSRNRGPLSDTGELFF. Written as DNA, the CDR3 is TGTGCCAGCAGCCGAAATAGGGGCCCCCTCTCGGACACCGGGGAGCTGTTTTTT.